This T cell receptor beta chain was found in a study of molecular identifiers for immune sequencing clone quantification. Overall study findings and caveats: The study reportedly detected spiked Jurkat TCR RNA from one cell among around 1 million naive cells.

This CDR3 has 11 amino acids. V was cut by 6 bases and J by 11 bases, with 12 bases left in between. This clonotype was observed many times. The antigen is not known. Previously described methods and listed TCR primers were employed for the bulk TCR libraries. TCRdb re-called the PCR reads through MiXCR, storing one row per CDR3 protein. The repertoire consists of about 640,000 distinct CDR3 sequences, with just under 20% occurring once and the leading ten covering roughly 0.85%. Preparation of naive CD8 libraries involved roughly 20,000 to 1,100,000 sorted cells and 10%, 30% or 50% RNA. Sorting defined naive CD8 T cells as CD8+CD4-CCR7+CD45RA+.

The receptor was derived from a human donor in good health. Some libraries in this study had Jurkat cell RNA spiked in. The sequenced material came from naive CD8+ T cells from blood, with Jurkat cell RNA spiked in. The sample's subset: FACS-sorted CD8+CD4-CCR7+CD45RA+ naive T cells. The chain recombines TRBV12-3 or TRBV12-4 with TRBJ2-3; maybe TRBD1 (6 bases). The CDR3 region has the DNA TGTGCCAGCAGATCAGGGGCACTGCAGTATTTT. Protein product: CASRSGALQYF.